These 27 T cell receptor beta chains came from one sample sequenced in a study of shared T cell receptors in the human thymus. The table came from immunoSEQ multiplex PCR; TCRdb's copy has only in-frame clones and leaves some out. This table holds roughly 660,000 clones, 70% to 90% found once. These data are also associated with another study on human thymus T cells.

The sequenced sample was thymocytes. The receptors shown here come from a boy younger than two with a congenital heart defect.

The chain has TRBV4-3 and TRBJ2-1; D ambiguous. Germline loops: CDR1 LGHNA, CDR2 YSLEER. This CDR3 is built from 13 residues. V was shortened by 1 base and J by 5 bases, with 6 bases between the two germline ends. CDR3 amino acids: CASSQGADNEQFF. Written as DNA, the CDR3 is TGCGCCAGCAGCCAAGGGGCCGACAATGAGCAGTTCTTC.

The chain recombines TRBV29-1 with TRBJ1-2; no clear D. The V and J ends lost 4 bases and 0 bases respectively, with 6 bases between them. The germline CDR1 and CDR2 sequences are SQVTM and ANQGSEA. The CDR3 length is 12 residues. Here the CDR3 reads CSVGGSNYGYTF. The CDR3 DNA is TGCAGCGTTGGAGGGTCTAACTATGGCTACACCTTC.

The chain joins TRBV27 to TRBJ2-7, with 9 bases that match TRBD1. CDR1 and CDR2 (germline): MNHEY, SMNVEV (reference sequence). The junction had 5 bases not matched to a gene; V was cut back by 6 bases and J by 2 bases. The CDR3 sequence is 14 residues long. CDR3 sequence (DNA): TGTGCCAGCAGCATGGGACAGGGCCCCTACGAGCAGTACTTC. This sequence encodes CASSMGQGPYEQYF.

This clone was recorded once. V gene TRBV29-1 combines with J gene TRBJ2-2, with 14 bases that match TRBD2. Trimming removed 7 bases from V and 6 bases from J; junction bases left unmatched: 10. Germline V gene sequence: CDR1 SQVTM, CDR2 ANQGSEA. The CDR3 length is 16 residues. In DNA form, the CDR3 reads TGCAGCGGTGGACTAGCGGGAGGAAGGGTCCCCGGGGAGCTGTTTTTT. Translating it yields CSGGLAGGRVPGELFF.

CDR3: CSVATRTGHEQYF. The CDR3 DNA reads as TGCAGCGTGGCCACCCGGACAGGGCACGAGCAGTACTTC. V is TRBV29-1 and J is TRBJ2-7, with 8 positions matching TRBD1. The V gene's germline CDR1 is SQVTM and CDR2 ANQGSEA. This CDR3 is 13 amino acids long. V lost 6 bases, J lost 5 bases, and 9 bases stayed unmatched.

The V call is TRBV6-5, the J call TRBJ2-3; 11 nucleotides match TRBD2. After removal of 4 bases from V and 2 bases from J, the junction contained 2 bases not matched to a gene. The CDR3 contains 15 residues. Germline V gives CDR1 MNHEY, CDR2 SVGAGI. The CDR3 reads CASSSSGGITDTQYF. Here the CDR3 DNA reads TGTGCCAGCAGTTCTAGCGGGGGGATCACAGATACGCAGTATTTT.

This clone was picked up one time. The chain recombines TRBV6-1 with TRBJ2-7; D is ambiguous. Germline CDR1 MNHNS, CDR2 SASEGT. V was shortened by 6 bases and J by 7 bases, with 16 bases between the two germline ends. The CDR3 extends over 13 amino acids. The CDR3 spells CASSAGPPREQYF. CDR3 nucleotides: TGTGCCAGCAGCGCCGGCCCCCCGAGGGAGCAGTACTTC.

This clone was observed a few times. The chain carries TRBV6-5 and TRBJ1-1; D not certain. The CDR3 has 13 amino acids. V gave up 5 bases and J gave up 11 bases, with 18 bases separating them. Germline CDR1 and CDR2: MNHEY and SVGAGI. CDR3 DNA: TGTGCCAGCAGTCCAGGATCCGGGGTCCAGGCTTTCTTT. This translates into CASSPGSGVQAFF.

This sequence joins TRBV5-1 and TRBJ2-3, with D maybe TRBD1 (6 bases). V lost 4 bases and J lost 10, with 16 bases in between. Per germline, CDR1 SGHRS and CDR2 YFSETQ. The CDR3 is 13 amino acids. CDR3 region: CASSLEAQGPQYF. CDR3 nucleotides: TGCGCCAGCAGCCTCGAGGCACAGGGACCGCAGTATTTT.

Comments on this clone: An end of the junction differs from the germline gene, which may be a read error. The V call is TRBV6-5, the J call TRBJ2-6, with D perhaps TRBD1 (5 bases). CDR1 and CDR2 (germline): MNHEY, SVGAGI. This CDR3 is 13 amino acids long. CDR3 protein: CASRSSGANVPTF. In DNA, the CDR3 is TGTGCCAGCAGGAGCTCTGGGGCCAACGTCCCGACTTTC.

V is TRBV14 and J is TRBJ2-7; tentatively, D is TRBD2 (5 bases). Trimming took off 1 base at V and 6 bases at J, with 16 bases between the two ends. This CDR3 contains 15 residues. Per the germline V gene, CDR1 is SGHDN and CDR2 is FVKESK. The CDR3 DNA is TGTGCCAGCAGCCAAGGGAGGCCCTTGCCGTCCGAGCAGTACTTC. Translation gives CASSQGRPLPSEQYF.

The CDR3, as DNA: TGTGCCAGCAGTCCCCGGGGGCGGGAGCTAACAGATACGCAGTATTTT. Encoded protein: CASSPRGRELTDTQYF. The chain carries TRBV2 and TRBJ2-3; tentative D call: TRBD2 (7 bases). V lost 5 bases and J lost 3, with 18 bases in between. The CDR3 is 16 residues long. The germline CDR1 and CDR2 sequences are SNHLY and FYNNEI.

The chain's CDR3 is CASSDRQGRKNTEAFF. The CDR3 DNA reads as TGTGCCAGCAGTGACAGACAGGGTCGGAAGAACACTGAAGCTTTCTTT. V is TRBV27 and J is TRBJ1-1; TRBD1 matches 7 bases. The CDR3 has 16 residues. The V gene end was trimmed by 5 bases and the J gene end by 1 base; junction bases not matched to a gene: 10. Per germline, CDR1 MNHEY and CDR2 SMNVEV (reference sequence).

Notes on this clone: The missing conserved phenylalanine or tryptophan at the end of this CDR3 makes a read error likely. It is unclear where the CDR3 begins or ends on the DNA, so no DNA is shown, and the CDR3 is as TCRdb lists it. The rearrangement joins TRBV7-7 to TRBJ1-1; the table calls TRBD1, which could not be checked here. Termini included, the CDR3 measures 16 amino acids. Germline V gene data show CDR1 as SSHAT and CDR2 as FNYEAQ (reference sequence). CDR3 protein: CASSHTDVVSRDTAPV.

The chain links TRBV6-5 to TRBJ1-4; 10 bases match TRBD1. V was pared by 2 bases and J by 8 bases, with 8 bases of the junction left unmatched. The CDR3 is made up of 16 amino acids. CDR1 is MNHEY, CDR2 SVGAGI, per germline. The CDR3 nucleotides read TGTGCCAGCAGTTACCCCAGACAGGGGGCCGGAGAAAAACTGTTTTTT. Amino acid sequence: CASSYPRQGAGEKLFF.

The CDR3 reads CASSPPELSRVVGGELFF. The CDR3 DNA is TGTGCCAGCAGTCCCCCCGAACTAAGTCGGGTTGTTGGCGGGGAGCTGTTTTTT. This sequence joins TRBV27 and TRBJ2-2; the D is unclear. Germline V gives CDR1 MNHEY, CDR2 SMNVEV (reference sequence). The V and J ends lost 5 bases and 7 bases respectively, with 26 bases between them. CDR3 length: 18 residues.

CDR3 loop: CASSQMAGESGGYEQYF. In DNA form, the CDR3 reads TGCGCCAGCAGCCAAATGGCGGGAGAGTCCGGTGGGTACGAGCAGTACTTC. The rearrangement links TRBV4-3 to TRBJ2-7; 7 nucleotides match TRBD2. Germline CDR1 LGHNA, CDR2 YSLEER. V gave up 2 bases and J gave up 4 bases; unmatched junction bases: 14. The CDR3 is 17 amino acids.

This rearrangement joins TRBV28 to TRBJ2-7, with 7 bases fitting TRBD2. V trimming: 5 bases; J trimming: 6 bases; junction bases outside the gene matches: 10. From germline, CDR1 is MDHEN and CDR2 SYDVKM. CDR3 length: 14 residues. CDR3 protein: CASSTAGRGVEQYF. The CDR3 region has the DNA TGTGCCAGCAGTACAGCGGGGCGGGGAGTCGAGCAGTACTTC.

This clone was seen a few times. This sequence joins TRBV7-6 and TRBJ2-5; 13 bases align to TRBD2. Germline CDR1 reads SGHVS; CDR2 reads FNYEAQ. With V trimmed by 1 base and J by 4 bases, 9 bases remained unmatched. This CDR3 spans 18 amino acids. In DNA, the CDR3 is TGTGCCAGCAGCTTAGGGTGGGGACTAGCGGGAATAGGAGAGACCCAGTACTTC. Its translation: CASSLGWGLAGIGETQYF.

This clone has a single count. CDR3 nucleotides: TGTGCCAGCAGCTTAGCCCTCTCGGGGGTGGCGTCCCTCTCCTACGAGCAGTACTTC. Translation gives CASSLALSGVASLSYEQYF. The chain recombines TRBV11-2 with TRBJ2-7, with D possibly being TRBD2 (6 bases). V shed 1 base and J shed 0 bases, with 22 bases lying between them. The CDR3 loop spans 19 amino acids. The V gene's germline CDR1 is SGHAT and CDR2 FQNNGV.

The chain has TRBV2 and TRBJ2-3; 7 bases map to TRBD2. The germline gives CDR1 SNHLY, CDR2 FYNNEI. J was trimmed by 5 bases and V by 11 bases; bases with no gene match: 10. The CDR3 has 13 residues. CDR3 protein: CAGRAGDKDTQYF. CDR3 DNA: TGTGCCGGGCGGGCGGGAGATAAAGATACGCAGTATTTT.

This chain links TRBV4-1 with TRBJ2-2; tentative D call: TRBD1 (5 bases). Looked up from germline, CDR1 is MGHRA and CDR2 is YSYEKL. This CDR3 region has 17 residues. Trimming took 3 bases from V and 4 from J, leaving 18 bases between them. The CDR3 sequence is CASSQMGHGSSTGELFF. CDR3 DNA: TGCGCCAGCAGCCAGATGGGGCATGGTAGTTCCACCGGGGAGCTGTTTTTT.

The CDR3 region is CASSLIPQGREKLFF. Here the CDR3 DNA reads TGTGCCAGCAGCTTAATTCCCCAGGGTCGTGAAAAACTGTTTTTT. The chain uses TRBV7-2 and TRBJ1-4; D perhaps matches TRBD1 (5 bases). Trimming stripped 2 bases from V and 7 bases from J, with 14 bases between. CDR1 and CDR2 from the germline V gene are SGHTA and FQGNSA. This CDR3 spans 15 amino acids.

V usage is TRBV6-6 and J usage is TRBJ2-3; 7 bases are a match to TRBD2. This CDR3 has 15 amino acids. The ends lost 5 bases at V and 1 base at J; junction bases unmatched: 6. Germline CDR1 reads MNHNY; CDR2 reads SVGAGI (reference sequence). CDR3 sequence reads: CASSNQRDRTDTQYF. The CDR3 bases are TGTGCCAGCAGTAACCAGCGGGACCGCACAGATACGCAGTATTTT.

The J gene is TRBJ1-2, the V gene TRBV6-1, with TRBD1 identical over 9 bases. Trimming removed 7 bases from V and 1 base from J; junction bases left unmatched: 7. This CDR3 spans 15 amino acids. Germline CDR1 is MNHNS and CDR2 is SASEGT. CDR3 nucleotide sequence: TGTGCCAGCAACGGGACAGGGCTTGTTAACTATGGCTACACCTTC. Translated, it gives CASNGTGLVNYGYTF.

The rearrangement uses TRBV10-3 and TRBJ2-5; 12 positions match TRBD2. V was pared by 3 bases and J by 6 bases, with 14 bases of the junction left unmatched. The CDR3 contains 18 residues. CDR1 is ENHRY, CDR2 SYGVKD, per germline. DNA for the CDR3: TGTGCCATCAGTGAACCGACTAGCGGGAGCCCTCGGAAAAAGACCCAGTACTTC. Its protein is CAISEPTSGSPRKKTQYF.

The V call is TRBV15, the J call TRBJ2-4; 11 nucleotides match TRBD2. V lost 5 bases, J lost 0 bases, and 9 bases stayed unmatched. This CDR3 is 18 amino acids long. Germline V gene data show CDR1 as LNHNV and CDR2 as YYDKDF (reference sequence). The CDR3: CATSGTSGSRVAKNIQYF. DNA for the CDR3: TGTGCCACCAGCGGAACTAGCGGGAGTAGGGTAGCCAAAAACATTCAGTACTTC.